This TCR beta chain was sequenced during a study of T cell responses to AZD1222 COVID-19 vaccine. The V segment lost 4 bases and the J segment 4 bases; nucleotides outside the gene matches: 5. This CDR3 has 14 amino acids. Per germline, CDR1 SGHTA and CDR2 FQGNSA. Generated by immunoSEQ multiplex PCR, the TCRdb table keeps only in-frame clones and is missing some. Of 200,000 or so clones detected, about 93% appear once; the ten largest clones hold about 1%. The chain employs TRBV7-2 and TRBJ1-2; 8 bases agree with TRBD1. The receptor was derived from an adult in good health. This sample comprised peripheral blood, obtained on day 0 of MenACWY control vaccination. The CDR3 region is CASSSMGTGYGYTF. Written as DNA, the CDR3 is TGTGCCAGCAGCTCGATGGGGACAGGCTATGGCTACACCTTC.